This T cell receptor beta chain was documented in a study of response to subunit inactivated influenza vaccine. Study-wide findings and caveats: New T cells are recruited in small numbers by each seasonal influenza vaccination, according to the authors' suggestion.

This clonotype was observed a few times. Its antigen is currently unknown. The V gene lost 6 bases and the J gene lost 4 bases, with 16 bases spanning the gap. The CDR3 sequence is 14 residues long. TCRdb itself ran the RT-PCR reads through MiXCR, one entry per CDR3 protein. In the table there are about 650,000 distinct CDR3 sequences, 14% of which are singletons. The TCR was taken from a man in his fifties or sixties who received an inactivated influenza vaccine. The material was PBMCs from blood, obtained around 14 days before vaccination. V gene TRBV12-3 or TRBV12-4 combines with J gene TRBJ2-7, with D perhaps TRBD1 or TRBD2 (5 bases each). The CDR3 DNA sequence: TGTGCCAGCAGGGGGCCCTCCGGAGGTTACGAGCAGTACTTC. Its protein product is CASRGPSGGYEQYF.